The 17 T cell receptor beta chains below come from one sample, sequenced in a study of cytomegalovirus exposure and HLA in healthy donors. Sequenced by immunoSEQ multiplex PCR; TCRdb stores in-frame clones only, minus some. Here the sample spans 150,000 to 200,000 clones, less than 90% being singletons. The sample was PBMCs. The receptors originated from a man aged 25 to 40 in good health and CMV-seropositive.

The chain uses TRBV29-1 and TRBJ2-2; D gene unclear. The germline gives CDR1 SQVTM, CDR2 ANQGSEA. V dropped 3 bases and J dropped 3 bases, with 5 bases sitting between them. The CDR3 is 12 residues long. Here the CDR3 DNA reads TGCAGCGTTGATGAGGACACCGGGGAGCTGTTTTTT. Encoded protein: CSVDEDTGELFF.

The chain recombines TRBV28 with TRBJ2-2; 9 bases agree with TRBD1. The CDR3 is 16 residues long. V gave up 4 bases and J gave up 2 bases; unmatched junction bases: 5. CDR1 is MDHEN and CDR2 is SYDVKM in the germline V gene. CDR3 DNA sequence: TGTGCCAGCAGTTCTCGGGGACAGGGCAACACCGGGGAGCTGTTTTTT. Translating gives CASSSRGQGNTGELFF.

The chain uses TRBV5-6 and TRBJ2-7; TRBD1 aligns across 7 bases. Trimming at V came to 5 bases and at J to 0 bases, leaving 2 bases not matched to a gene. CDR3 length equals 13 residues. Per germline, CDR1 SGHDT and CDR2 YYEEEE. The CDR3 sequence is CASSPGGSYEQYF. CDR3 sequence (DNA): TGTGCCAGCAGTCCAGGGGGCTCCTACGAGCAGTACTTC.

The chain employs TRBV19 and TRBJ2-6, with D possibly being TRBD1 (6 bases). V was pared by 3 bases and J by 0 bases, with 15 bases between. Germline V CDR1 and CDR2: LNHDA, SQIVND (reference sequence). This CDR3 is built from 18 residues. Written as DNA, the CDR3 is TGTGCCAGTAGTATTGTACAGGGCCTTTTCTCTGGGGCCAACGTCCTGACTTTC. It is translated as CASSIVQGLFSGANVLTF.

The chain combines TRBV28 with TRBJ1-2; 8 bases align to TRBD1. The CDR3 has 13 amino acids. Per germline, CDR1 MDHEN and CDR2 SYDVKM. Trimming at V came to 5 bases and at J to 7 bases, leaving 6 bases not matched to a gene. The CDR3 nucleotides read TGTGCCAGCAGTCGACAGGGGATCGCTGGCTACACCTTC. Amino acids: CASSRQGIAGYTF.

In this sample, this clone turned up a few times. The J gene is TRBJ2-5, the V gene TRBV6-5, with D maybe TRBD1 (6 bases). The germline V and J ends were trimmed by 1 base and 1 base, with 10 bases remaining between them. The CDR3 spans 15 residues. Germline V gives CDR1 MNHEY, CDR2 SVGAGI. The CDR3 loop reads CASSYWQGLQETQYF. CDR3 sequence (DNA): TGTGCCAGCAGTTACTGGCAGGGGCTCCAAGAGACCCAGTACTTC.

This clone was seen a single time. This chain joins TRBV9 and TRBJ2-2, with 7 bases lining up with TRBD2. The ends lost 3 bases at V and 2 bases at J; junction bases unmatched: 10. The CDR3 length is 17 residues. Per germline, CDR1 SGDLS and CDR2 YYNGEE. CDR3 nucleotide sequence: TGTGCCAGCAGCGAGCCCCACAGCGGGATAAACACCGGGGAGCTGTTTTTT. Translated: CASSEPHSGINTGELFF.

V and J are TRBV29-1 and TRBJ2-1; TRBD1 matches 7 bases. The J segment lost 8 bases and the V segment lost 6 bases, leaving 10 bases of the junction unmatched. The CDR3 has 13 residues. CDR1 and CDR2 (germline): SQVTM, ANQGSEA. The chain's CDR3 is CSVHGQERDEQFF. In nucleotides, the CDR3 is TGCAGCGTCCACGGACAGGAACGAGATGAGCAGTTCTTC.

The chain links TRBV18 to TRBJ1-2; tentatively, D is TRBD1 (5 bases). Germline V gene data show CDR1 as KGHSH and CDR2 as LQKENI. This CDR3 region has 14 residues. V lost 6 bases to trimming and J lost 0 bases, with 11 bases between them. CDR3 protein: CASSTTVANYGYTF. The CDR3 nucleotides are TGTGCCAGCTCCACGACAGTAGCTAACTATGGCTACACCTTC.

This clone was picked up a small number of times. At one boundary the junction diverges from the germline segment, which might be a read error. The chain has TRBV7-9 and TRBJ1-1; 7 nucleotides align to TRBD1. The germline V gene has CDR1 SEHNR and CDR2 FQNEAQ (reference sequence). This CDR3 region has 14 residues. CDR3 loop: CASRTDRLKTEAFF. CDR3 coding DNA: TGTGCCAGCAGAACGGACAGGTTGAAGACTGAAGCTTTCTTT.

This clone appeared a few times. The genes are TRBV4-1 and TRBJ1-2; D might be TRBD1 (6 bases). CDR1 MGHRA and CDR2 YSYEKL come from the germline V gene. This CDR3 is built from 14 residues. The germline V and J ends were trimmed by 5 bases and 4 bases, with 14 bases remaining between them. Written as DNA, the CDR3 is TGCGCCAGCAGCTACGAACAGGGTTTCTATGGCTACACCTTC. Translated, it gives CASSYEQGFYGYTF.

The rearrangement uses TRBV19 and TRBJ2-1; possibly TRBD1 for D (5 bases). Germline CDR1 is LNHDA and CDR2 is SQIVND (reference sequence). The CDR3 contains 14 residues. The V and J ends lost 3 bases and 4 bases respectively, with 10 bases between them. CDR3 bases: TGTGCCAGTAGTATTCCAGGGTTGTACAATGAGCAGTTCTTC. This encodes CASSIPGLYNEQFF.

As DNA, the CDR3 is TGTGCCTGGAGTGTCCGGGGCGAGCAGTACTTC. It is translated as CAWSVRGEQYF. The chain recombines TRBV30 with TRBJ2-7; TRBD2 is a possible D gene (5 bases). V lost 0 bases and J 6 bases, leaving 6 bases between the germline ends. Germline V lookup: CDR1 GTSNPN, CDR2 SVGIG (reference sequence). The CDR3 has 11 residues.

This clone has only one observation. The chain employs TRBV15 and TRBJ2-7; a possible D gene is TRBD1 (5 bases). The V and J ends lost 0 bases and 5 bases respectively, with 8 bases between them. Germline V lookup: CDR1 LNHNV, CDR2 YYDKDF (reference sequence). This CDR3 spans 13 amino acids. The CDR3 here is CATSRDRADEQYF. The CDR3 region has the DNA TGTGCCACCAGCAGAGACAGGGCCGACGAGCAGTACTTC. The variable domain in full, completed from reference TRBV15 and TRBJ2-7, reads DAMVIQNPRYQVTQFGKPVTLSCSQTLNHNVMYWYQQKSSQAPKLLFHYYDKDFNNEADTPDNFQSRRPNTSFCFLDIRSPGLGDTAMYLCATSRDRADEQYFGPGTRLTVT.

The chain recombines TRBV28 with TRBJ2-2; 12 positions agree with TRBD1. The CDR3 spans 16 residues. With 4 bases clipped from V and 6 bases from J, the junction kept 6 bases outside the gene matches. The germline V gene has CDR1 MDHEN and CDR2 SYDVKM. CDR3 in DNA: TGTGCCAGCAGTTATAGGGACAGGGGGCTGGCCGGGGAGCTGTTTTTT. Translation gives CASSYRDRGLAGELFF. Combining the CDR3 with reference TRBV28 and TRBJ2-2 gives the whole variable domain DVKVTQSSRYLVKRTGEKVFLECVQDMDHENMFWYRQDPGLGLRLIYFSYDVKMKEKGDIPEGYSVSREKKERFSLILESASTNQTSMYLCASSYRDRGLAGELFFGEGSRLTVL.

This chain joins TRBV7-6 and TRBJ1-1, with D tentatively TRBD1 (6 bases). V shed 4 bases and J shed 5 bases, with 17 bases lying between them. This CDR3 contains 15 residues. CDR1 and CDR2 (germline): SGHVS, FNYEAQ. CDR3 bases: TGTGCCAGCAGCTCGCTTGGGGGCGAAGGTACTGAAGCTTTCTTT. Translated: CASSSLGGEGTEAFF.

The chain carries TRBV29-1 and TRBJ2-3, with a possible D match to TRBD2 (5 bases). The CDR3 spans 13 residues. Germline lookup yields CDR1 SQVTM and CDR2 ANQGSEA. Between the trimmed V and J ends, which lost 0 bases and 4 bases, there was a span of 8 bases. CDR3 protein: CSVEEGSADTQYF. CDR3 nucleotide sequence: TGCAGCGTTGAAGAGGGTAGCGCAGATACGCAGTATTTT.